Described below is a single T cell receptor beta chain sequence and its context. Germline CDR1 reads SGHVS; CDR2 reads FQNEAQ. This CDR3 has 16 amino acids. Germline trimming cut 5 bases from V and 4 bases from J; bases unmatched to any gene: 11. These data are taken from a study of graft-versus-host responses after intestinal transplantation. Across the study: All of the recipients had induction that used anti-thymocyte globulin, then tacrolimus and steroids for two to three years.

Processed graft tissue released its intraepithelial and lamina propria lymphocytes. Assay: immunoSEQ multiplex PCR; the TCRdb copy retains only in-frame clones and omits some. This table holds around 35,000 clones, 87% found once. The specimen was ileum tissue, collected more than 200 days after intestinal transplant. This chain connects TRBV7-8 to TRBJ2-5; 9 bases align to TRBD2. The receptor was isolated from a human patient who received an intestinal transplant, so some T cells may come from the graft donor. CDR3 in amino acids: CASSPLSGSTIETQYF. The CDR3 DNA reads TGTGCCAGCAGCCCTCTTAGCGGGAGCACGATAGAGACCCAGTACTTC.